This T cell receptor beta chain was documented in a study of identical twins. Points from the study as a whole: Weaker excess sharing between twins was seen in beta out-of-frame sequences.

The CDR3 is 15 residues long. Trimming left V 3 bases short and J 2 bases short, with 12 bases between. From germline, CDR1 is PRHDT and CDR2 FYEKMQ (reference sequence). It was template switching that added a universal primer site, and there were unique molecular identifiers on the cDNA. TCRdb re-derived calls from the 5' RACE reads in MiXCR, one entry per CDR3 protein. The data show around 960,000 distinct CDR3 sequences, roughly 12% seen once. For this clonotype: Its antigen is not known.

These data also formed part of another study, on yellow fever vaccine responses in identical twins.

The source is a woman between 18 and 29 years old in good health. The chain is built from TRBV13 and TRBJ2-3, with D perhaps TRBD1 (6 bases). Sequenced material: PBMCs. CDR3 protein: CASSFLGAPTDTQYF. Here the CDR3 DNA reads TGTGCCAGCAGCTTTCTGGGGGCGCCCACAGATACGCAGTATTTT.